These 20 T cell receptor beta chains were all obtained from the same sample, sequenced in a study of T cell responses to AZD1222 COVID-19 vaccine. Sequencing was performed with immunoSEQ multiplex PCR; in TCRdb, only in-frame clones are kept and a portion is missing. The repertoire consists of about 68,000 clones, with roughly 90% occurring once and the leading ten covering 7.8%. This specimen consisted of peripheral blood, obtained on day 0 of AZD1222 vaccination. The receptors come from an adult in good health.

J is TRBJ2-7 and V is TRBV7-2; D is tentatively TRBD1 or TRBD2 (6 bases each). CDR1 and CDR2 from the germline V gene are SGHTA and FQGNSA. The CDR3 is made up of 15 amino acids. V lost 5 bases, J lost 6 bases, and 20 bases lay in between. CDR3 region: CASSPLGGSILEQYF. In nucleotides, the CDR3 is TGTGCCAGCAGCCCCCTAGGGGGGAGTATACTCGAGCAGTACTTC.

The chain is built from TRBV10-3 and TRBJ2-3, with 8 bases identical to TRBD1. The CDR3 is made up of 15 amino acids. J was trimmed by 2 bases and V by 5 bases; bases with no gene match: 6. Germline CDR1 is ENHRY and CDR2 is SYGVKD. The CDR3 sequence: CAISTSTGDTDTQYF. Here the CDR3 DNA reads TGTGCCATCAGTACTTCGACAGGGGACACAGATACGCAGTATTTT.

V gene TRBV27 combines with J gene TRBJ1-6; 9 bases are shared with TRBD1. The CDR3 sequence is 16 residues long. Germline loops: CDR1 MNHEY, CDR2 SMNVEV (reference sequence). With V trimmed by 4 bases and J by 5 bases, 6 bases remained unmatched. CDR3 in amino acids: CASSSWTGVNNSPLHF. The CDR3 DNA reads TGTGCCAGCAGTTCCTGGACAGGGGTGAATAATTCACCCCTCCACTTT.

The chain is built from TRBV11-2 and TRBJ2-2; no definite D call. The CDR3 covers 15 residues. CDR1 and CDR2 (germline): SGHAT, FQNNGV. Trimming stripped 1 base from V and 1 base from J, with 7 bases between. For the CDR3, the DNA is TGTGCCAGCAGCTTAGGCCAGTTGAACACCGGGGAGCTGTTTTTT. This encodes CASSLGQLNTGELFF.

CDR3 bases: TGTGCCAGCAGCCAGACATCCCTTAGGGAGACCCAGTACTTC. It codes for CASSQTSLRETQYF. The chain employs TRBV28 and TRBJ2-5; D unclear. The V end lost 6 bases, the J end lost 5 bases, and 16 bases lay between the germline ends. The CDR3 loop spans 14 amino acids. Germline values: CDR1 MDHEN, CDR2 SYDVKM.

This clone was observed once. The V and J genes are TRBV25-1 and TRBJ2-7, with 11 bases that match TRBD2. Germline CDR1 is MGHDK and CDR2 is SYGVNS. The trim removed 4 bases at V and 0 bases at J, leaving 8 bases unmatched. The CDR3 runs to 17 residues. Here the CDR3 reads CASSVPTSGASSYEQYF. CDR3 sequence (DNA): TGTGCCAGCAGTGTCCCGACTAGCGGGGCGAGCTCCTACGAGCAGTACTTC.

This chain connects TRBV7-9 to TRBJ1-1; no firm D call. The CDR3 totals 14 residues. Trimming cost V 5 bases and J 1 base, with 11 bases left between them. Germline V CDR1 and CDR2: SEHNR, FQNEAQ (reference sequence). The CDR3 DNA sequence: TGTGCCAGCAGCAAAGGGTACGAGAACACTGAAGCTTTCTTT. Translation: CASSKGYENTEAFF.

The gene calls are TRBV2 and TRBJ2-7, with a possible D match to TRBD2 (6 bases). Deletions cut 6 bases from V and 2 bases from J, with 17 bases between. The CDR3 runs 15 residues. Germline V lookup: CDR1 SNHLY, CDR2 FYNNEI. CDR3 amino acids: CASSKTSGRAYEQYF. The CDR3 DNA reads as TGTGCCAGCAGCAAGACAAGCGGGCGGGCCTACGAGCAGTACTTC.

There are a few counts of this clone. The rearrangement links TRBV2 to TRBJ1-2, with 8 bases lining up with TRBD1. The germline gives CDR1 SNHLY, CDR2 FYNNEI. The CDR3 runs to 14 residues. Trimming at V came to 2 bases and at J to 8 bases, leaving 7 bases not matched to a gene. In DNA, the CDR3 is TGTGCCAGCAGTGAATACTACAGGGGGTACGGCTACACCTTC. Translation gives CASSEYYRGYGYTF.

This clone was found a few times. The CDR3, as DNA: TGTGCCAGCAGCTCACCCACCTACGAGCAGTACTTC. Protein product: CASSSPTYEQYF. The chain uses TRBV5-5 and TRBJ2-7; no clear D. The germline V and J ends were trimmed by 3 bases and 2 bases, with 6 bases remaining between them. Germline CDR1 reads SGHKS; CDR2 reads YYEKEE (reference sequence). The CDR3 consists of 12 residues.

This chain joins TRBV6-5 and TRBJ1-6; D might be TRBD1 (5 bases). Trimming took off 4 bases at V and 0 bases at J, with 7 bases between the two ends. This CDR3 region has 15 residues. Germline values: CDR1 MNHEY, CDR2 SVGAGI. This CDR3 reads CASSWDGSYNSPLHF. CDR3 nucleotides: TGTGCCAGCAGTTGGGACGGCTCCTATAATTCACCCCTCCACTTT.

The chain carries TRBV10-3 and TRBJ2-7; 7 bases agree with TRBD1. The germline gives CDR1 ENHRY, CDR2 SYGVKD. The CDR3 consists of 12 residues. V was clipped by 8 bases and J by 3 bases; unmatched bases: 4. CDR3 DNA sequence: TGTGCCATCCGGGACAGAGACTACGAGCAGTACTTC. It codes for CAIRDRDYEQYF.

The DNA of the CDR3 is TGTGCCAGCAGCTTAGCGCTGGAGCCCGGGACAGGGTCTGGCTACACCTTC. Translated, it gives CASSLALEPGTGSGYTF. The rearrangement joins TRBV7-9 to TRBJ1-2; TRBD1 matches 9 bases. CDR1 and CDR2 from the germline V gene are SEHNR and FQNEAQ (reference sequence). The CDR3 covers 17 residues. Trimming cost V 0 bases and J 7 bases; bases outside gene matches: 12.

The chain recombines TRBV27 with TRBJ2-1; unclear D gene. The germline gives CDR1 MNHEY, CDR2 SMNVEV (reference sequence). Between the trimmed V and J ends, which lost 9 bases and 9 bases, there was a span of 6 bases. The CDR3 sequence is 9 residues long. CDR3 DNA sequence: TGTGCCAGTGGCTTTGAGCAGTTCTTC. Translating it yields CASGFEQFF.

The V call is TRBV30, the J call TRBJ2-7; 8 nucleotides align to TRBD2. This CDR3 has 14 amino acids. V was clipped by 2 bases and J by 2 bases; unmatched bases: 5. Germline-derived CDR1 and CDR2 are GTSNPN and SVGIG (reference sequence). This CDR3 reads CAWSTEREPYEQYF. Here the CDR3 DNA reads TGTGCCTGGAGTACGGAGCGGGAGCCCTACGAGCAGTACTTC.

The V and J genes are TRBV4-1 and TRBJ2-7, with 7 nucleotides matching TRBD1. The CDR3 loop spans 14 amino acids. Germline V CDR1 and CDR2: MGHRA, YSYEKL. V dropped 4 bases and J dropped 5; count of bases not matched to a gene: 8. The CDR3 bases are TGCGCCAGCAGCCCGCGACAGGGAACCCACGAGCAGTACTTC. Translated: CASSPRQGTHEQYF.

The chain links TRBV4-1 to TRBJ1-5; TRBD1 is a possible D gene (6 bases). The germline CDR1 and CDR2 sequences are MGHRA and YSYEKL. V was cut by 4 bases and J by 4 bases, with 8 bases left in between. The CDR3 totals 13 residues. The CDR3 DNA sequence: TGCGCCAGCAGCCCAGACAGGAATCAGCCCCAGCATTTT. This translates into CASSPDRNQPQHF.

This chain uses TRBV14 with TRBJ1-4; D is uncertain. This CDR3 spans 14 amino acids. The V and J ends lost 4 bases and 6 bases respectively, with 12 bases between them. In germline, CDR1 is SGHDN, CDR2 FVKESK. The CDR3 nucleotides are TGTGCCAGCAGCCCTCGAACAGATTATGAAAAACTGTTTTTT. This codes for CASSPRTDYEKLFF.

The chain has TRBV4-3 and TRBJ2-2; D is undetermined. The ends were cut back, 1 base at V and 1 base at J, with 10 bases in the middle. The CDR3 has 16 amino acids. CDR1 LGHNA and CDR2 YSLEER come from the germline V gene. CDR3 bases: TGCGCCAGCAGCCAAGGGGTAGCAAGGAACACCGGGGAGCTGTTTTTT. Its protein product is CASSQGVARNTGELFF.

J is TRBJ1-2 and V is TRBV7-2; no firm D call. The CDR3 contains 13 residues. Trimming left V 3 bases short and J 4 bases short, with 9 bases between. CDR1 SGHTA and CDR2 FQGNSA come from the germline V gene. This CDR3 is CASSFTLLYGYTF. CDR3 bases: TGTGCCAGCAGCTTTACCCTACTCTATGGCTACACCTTC. Full variable domain (missing parts from reference TRBV7-2 and TRBJ1-2): GAGVSQSPSNKVTEKGKDVELRCDPISGHTALYWYRQSLGQGLEFLIYFQGNSAPDKSGLPSDRFSAERTGGSVSTLTIQRTQQEDSAVYLCASSFTLLYGYTFGSGTRLTVV.